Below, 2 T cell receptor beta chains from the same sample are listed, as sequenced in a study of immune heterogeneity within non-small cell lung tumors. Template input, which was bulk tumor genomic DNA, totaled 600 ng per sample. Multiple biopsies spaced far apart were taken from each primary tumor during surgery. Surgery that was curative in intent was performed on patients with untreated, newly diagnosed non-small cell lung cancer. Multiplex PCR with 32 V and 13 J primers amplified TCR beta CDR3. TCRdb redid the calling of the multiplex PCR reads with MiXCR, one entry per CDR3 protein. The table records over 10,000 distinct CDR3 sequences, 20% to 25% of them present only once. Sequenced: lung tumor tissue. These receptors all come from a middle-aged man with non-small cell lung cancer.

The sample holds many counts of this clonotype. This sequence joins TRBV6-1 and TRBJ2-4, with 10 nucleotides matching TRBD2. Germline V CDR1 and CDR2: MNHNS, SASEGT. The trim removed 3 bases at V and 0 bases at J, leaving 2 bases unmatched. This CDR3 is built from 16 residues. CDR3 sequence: CASSDPSGGAKNIQYF. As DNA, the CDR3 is TGTGCCAGCAGTGACCCTAGCGGGGGAGCCAAAAACATTCAGTACTTC.

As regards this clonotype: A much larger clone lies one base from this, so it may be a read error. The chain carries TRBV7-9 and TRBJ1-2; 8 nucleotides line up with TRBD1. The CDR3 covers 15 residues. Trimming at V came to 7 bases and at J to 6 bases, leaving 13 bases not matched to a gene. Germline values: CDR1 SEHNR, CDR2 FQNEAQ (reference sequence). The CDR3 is CASIEEDRVYNGYTF. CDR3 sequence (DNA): TGTGCCAGCATCGAAGAGGACAGGGTGTATAATGGCTACACCTTC. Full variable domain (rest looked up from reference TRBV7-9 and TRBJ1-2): DTGVSQNPRHKITKRGQNVTFRCDPISEHNRLYWYRQTLGQGPEFLTYFQNEAQLEKSRLLSDRFSAERPKGSFSTLEIQRTEQGDSAMYLCASIEEDRVYNGYTFGSGTRLTVV.